This T cell receptor (beta chain) emerged from a study of monozygotic twins with inflammatory bowel disease. In germline, CDR1 is MDHEN, CDR2 SYDVKM. The CDR3 has 13 amino acids. As for this clonotype: The antigen remains unidentified.

Study results and limitations: Especially where disease activity was present, IBD patients had fewer clonotypes in common with others than healthy twins did.

TCRdb reprocessed the 5' RACE reads, keeping one entry per CDR3 protein, no DNA. Its table lists some 190,000 distinct CDR3 sequences. This rearrangement joins TRBV28 to TRBJ1-1. Sequences were obtained from blood. The TCR was taken from a human donor with ulcerative colitis or Crohn's disease, or a healthy co-twin of an affected twin (not recorded which). CDR3: CASNPGTVTEAFF.